These T cell receptor beta chains were read from a single sample in a study of shared clonotypes between healthy human individuals. Only in-frame clones appear in the TCRdb table, and some are missing; sequencing was by immunoSEQ multiplex PCR. The data show just over 2,000,000 clones, 85% to 95% seen once. Sequencing was performed on naive CD4+ T cells sorted from blood. The receptor source for this set is a man aged 18-30 years in good health. The conserved cysteine and the conserved F or W are not part of the CDR3 here.

v_gene	CDR3aa
TRBV4-1	ASRRTGQETQY
TRBV9	ASGRTGQSPYGYT
TRBV5-1	ASSLVAGGGNEQF
TRBV30	AWSAGWNTEAF
TRBV5-1	ASSLASQGASYEQY
TRBV28	ASSFRSPIDGNYGYT
TRBV2	ASSPRDRPLGALT
TRBV15	ATSSPRDRANNEQF
TRBV5-1	ASSLSTGNQPQH
TRBV29-1	SAVRGVDRVYEQY
TRBV5-4	ASSLWGVAEQF
TRBV5-1	ASSSAGLGLYEQY
TRBV7-2	ASSRGTSATTDTQY
TRBV5-1	ASSSGVNNEQF
TRBV30	AWSVGLFEVTSGSNEQF
TRBV11-3	ASSSEQGSGELF
TRBV6-6	ASSQNEQF
TRBV7-9	ASSLGLAGGLQF
TRBV5-1	ASSQDRSYEQY
TRBV27	ASSLSTGTGTYEQY
TRBV7-2	ASSAPGQGPSYEQY
TRBV28	ASSKPGQGTGELF
TRBV25-1	ASSDVRGSDGYT
TRBV25-1	ASSGRTGNREKLF
TRBV7-8	ASSQEKSNQPQH
TRBV9	ASGRLAGDGSYNEQF
TRBV30	AWSVPLPYGYT
TRBV6-5	ASSTLGQSYEQY
TRBV4-1	ASSQESGDTGGLYGYT
TRBV7-2	ASSFWGNEQF
TRBV29-1	SVARQGEQY
TRBV10-3	AISESTGGNYEQY
TRBV18	ASSPLAGDHNEQF
TRBV27	ASYRGGEAF
TRBV7-9	ASSLAKGEGSYNEQF
TRBV5-4	ASSLDRTSGANVLT
TRBV19	ASSSGADVETQY
TRBV7-6	ASSISGGSYNEQF
TRBV6-1	ASSEIGFGYQPQH
TRBV2	ASSERRRDRNEQF
TRBV30	AWRINRGSTDTQY
TRBV6-1	ASSDRAFANYGYT
TRBV10-2	ATREQGANTGELF
TRBV13	ASSSWSRSFKYEQY
TRBV29-1	SVHTTADTQY
TRBV18	ASSTAGQGDSPLH
TRBV5-1	ASSLDPGQVTEAF
TRBV18	ASSHGENSPLH
TRBV28	ASSAPRGANSPLH
TRBV11-2	ASSRSGTGPEAF
TRBV6-6	ASSFGTNNPTRQY
TRBV10-2	ATQPGTGYNSPLH